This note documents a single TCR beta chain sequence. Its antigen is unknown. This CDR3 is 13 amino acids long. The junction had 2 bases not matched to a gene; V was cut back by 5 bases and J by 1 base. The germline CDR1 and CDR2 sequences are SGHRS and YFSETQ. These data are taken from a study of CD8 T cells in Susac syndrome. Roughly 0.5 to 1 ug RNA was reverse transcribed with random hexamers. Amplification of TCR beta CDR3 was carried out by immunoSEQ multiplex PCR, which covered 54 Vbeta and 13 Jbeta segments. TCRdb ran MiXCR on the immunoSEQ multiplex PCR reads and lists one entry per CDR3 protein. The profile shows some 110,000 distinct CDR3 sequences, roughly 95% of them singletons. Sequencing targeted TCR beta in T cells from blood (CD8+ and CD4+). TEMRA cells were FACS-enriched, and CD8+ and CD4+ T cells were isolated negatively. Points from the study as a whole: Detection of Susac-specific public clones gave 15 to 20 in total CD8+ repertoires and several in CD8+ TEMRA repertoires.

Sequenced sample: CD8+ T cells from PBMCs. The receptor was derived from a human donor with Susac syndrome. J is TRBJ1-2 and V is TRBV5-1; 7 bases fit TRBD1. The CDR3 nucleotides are TGCGCCAGCAGTCGGGACAGTAACTATGGCTACACCTTC. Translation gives CASSRDSNYGYTF. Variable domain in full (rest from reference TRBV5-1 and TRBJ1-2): KAGVTQTPRYLIKTRGQQVTLSCSPISGHRSVSWYQQTPGQGLQFLFEYFSETQRNKGNFPGRFSGRQFSNSRSEMNVSTLELGDSALYLCASSRDSNYGYTFGSGTRLTVV.